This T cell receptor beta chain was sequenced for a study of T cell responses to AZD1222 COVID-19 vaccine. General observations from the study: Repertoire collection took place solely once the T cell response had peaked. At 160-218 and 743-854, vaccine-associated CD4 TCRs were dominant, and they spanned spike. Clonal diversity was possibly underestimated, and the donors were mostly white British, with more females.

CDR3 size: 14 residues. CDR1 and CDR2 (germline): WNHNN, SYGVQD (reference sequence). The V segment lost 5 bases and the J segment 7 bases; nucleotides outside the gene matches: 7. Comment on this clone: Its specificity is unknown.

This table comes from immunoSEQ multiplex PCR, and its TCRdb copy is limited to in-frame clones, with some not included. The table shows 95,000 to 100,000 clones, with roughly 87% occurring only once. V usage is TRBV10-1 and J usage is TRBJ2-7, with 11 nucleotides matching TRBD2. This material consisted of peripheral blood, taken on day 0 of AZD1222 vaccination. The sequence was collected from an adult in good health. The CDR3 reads CASSSSGRAGEQYF. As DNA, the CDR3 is TGCGCCAGCAGTAGTAGCGGGAGGGCCGGGGAGCAGTACTTC.